Each of the 8 T cell receptor beta chains below was sequenced from the same sample in a study of yellow fever vaccine responses in identical twins. TCRdb reprocessed the RT-PCR reads with MiXCR, giving one entry per CDR3 protein. The table has more than 30,000 distinct CDR3 sequences, more than 50% seen once. Sequencing used T cells from blood (PBMCs), unsorted or a sorted subset (not recorded which), obtained before or after yellow fever vaccination (not recorded which). The receptors stem from a woman in her late teens or twenties who received the yellow fever vaccine.

The rearrangement uses TRBV27 and TRBJ1-2, with D uncertain. Trimming left V 7 bases short and J 3 bases short, with 21 bases between. Germline CDR1 is MNHEY and CDR2 is SMNVEV (reference sequence). The CDR3 spans 16 residues. CDR3 region: CASTHPNTKTDYGYTF. The CDR3 DNA reads TGTGCCAGCACACACCCAAACACAAAAACTGACTATGGCTACACCTTC.

The V call is TRBV18, the J call TRBJ2-1; D is uncertain. Germline CDR1 and CDR2: KGHSH and LQKENI. The CDR3 spans 15 residues. Trimming cost V 6 bases and J 3 bases, with 15 bases left between them. CDR3 region: CASSQSIDLYNEQFF. In nucleotides, the CDR3 is TGTGCCAGCTCCCAGAGTATCGACCTCTACAATGAGCAGTTCTTC.

In its sample, this clonotype was seen a few times. This sequence joins TRBV29-1 and TRBJ2-1, with D perhaps matching TRBD2 (6 bases). Germline CDR1 and CDR2: SQVTM and ANQGSEA. The CDR3 is 13 amino acids. Trimming stripped 8 bases from V and 6 bases from J, with 17 bases between. The CDR3 DNA sequence: TGCAGCTTTTCCGGGACTCCACTCAATGAGCAGTTCTTC. It is translated as CSFSGTPLNEQFF.

V and J are TRBV15 and TRBJ2-1; TRBD2 aligns across 10 bases. There are 15 residues in the CDR3. CDR1 is LNHNV, CDR2 YYDKDF, per germline (reference sequence). Unmatched junction bases numbered 9, after V lost 5 bases and J lost 8 bases. The CDR3 coding sequence is TGTGCCACCAGCGATATAGCGGGAGGAGGCTATGAGCAGTTCTTC. This gives the protein CATSDIAGGGYEQFF.

This sequence joins TRBV5-1 and TRBJ2-1; TRBD1 might be the D (6 bases). Trimming took off 4 bases at V and 0 bases at J, with 17 bases between the two ends. The germline V gene encodes CDR1 SGHRS and CDR2 YFSETQ. CDR3 size: 17 residues. DNA of the CDR3: TGCGCCAGCAGCCCTGGGACACCTGAAACCTCCTACAATGAGCAGTTCTTC. Translated, it gives CASSPGTPETSYNEQFF.

The genes are TRBV15 and TRBJ1-2, with a weak D call TRBD1 (5 bases). CDR1 is LNHNV, CDR2 YYDKDF, per germline (reference sequence). V was clipped by 2 bases and J by 8 bases, with 12 bases between them. The CDR3 is made up of 13 amino acids. CDR3 coding DNA: TGTGCCACCAGCAGACTCCAGGGATCCGGCTACACCTTC. It codes for CATSRLQGSGYTF.

This clonotype was seen only a few times. The chain combines TRBV7-7 with TRBJ2-2; TRBD2 might be the D (6 bases). Germline V gene lookup returns CDR1 SSHAT and CDR2 FNYEAQ (reference sequence). V lost 1 base, J lost 6 bases, and 9 bases lay in between. The CDR3 has 14 amino acids. CDR3 amino acids: CASSLGTNAGELFF. The DNA for the CDR3 is TGTGCCAGCAGCTTAGGGACTAATGCCGGGGAGCTGTTTTTT.

The chain is built from TRBV28 and TRBJ1-1, with unresolved D. Trimming removed 7 bases from V and 0 bases from J, with 6 bases in between. The CDR3 runs 12 residues. Germline V gene data show CDR1 as MDHEN and CDR2 as SYDVKM. CDR3 sequence (DNA): TGTGCCAGCAAGGTTCTGAACACTGAAGCTTTCTTT. Protein: CASKVLNTEAFF.